Each of the 23 T cell receptor beta chains below was sequenced from the same sample in a study of blood T cell repertoires in COVID-19. Produced via immunoSEQ multiplex PCR; TCRdb's table is partial and in-frame only. The sample has about 160,000 clones; 80% to 90% are singletons. Sequenced: peripheral blood. The receptor source for this set is a man younger than 30 with COVID-19, enrolled during active disease.

This chain joins TRBV7-8 and TRBJ1-5, with D maybe TRBD1 (6 bases). Germline-derived CDR1 and CDR2 are SGHVS and FQNEAQ. Deletions cut 5 bases from V and 4 bases from J, with 15 bases between. There are 15 residues in the CDR3. CDR3 in DNA: TGTGCCAGCAGCACAAAACGCCAGGGGAATCAGCCCCAGCATTTT. Amino acids: CASSTKRQGNQPQHF.

The CDR3 sequence is CATSTQQGTGELFF. The CDR3, as DNA: TGTGCCACCAGCACACAACAGGGGACCGGGGAGCTGTTTTTT. This chain connects TRBV15 to TRBJ2-2; 7 bases agree with TRBD1. CDR1 and CDR2 (germline): LNHNV, YYDKDF (reference sequence). Trimming at V came to 4 bases and at J to 5 bases, leaving 4 bases not matched to a gene. This CDR3 contains 14 residues.

In nucleotides, the CDR3 is TGTGCCAGCAGCCGAGGGTTGTATCAGCCCCAGCATTTT. This codes for CASSRGLYQPQHF. The gene calls are TRBV6-2 or TRBV6-3 and TRBJ1-5; no definite D call. V was pared by 6 bases and J by 5 bases, with 11 bases between. This CDR3 region has 13 residues. Germline CDR1 is MNHEY and CDR2 is SVGEGT.

The count of this clone is one. V usage is TRBV27 and J usage is TRBJ1-1; perhaps TRBD1 as D (5 bases). V lost 7 bases, J lost 4 bases, and 13 bases lay in between. CDR3 length equals 13 residues. Germline lookup yields CDR1 MNHEY and CDR2 SMNVEV (reference sequence). CDR3 nucleotide sequence: TGTGCCAGCATGAATCTGGGGGGCACTGAAGCTTTCTTT. Residues: CASMNLGGTEAFF.

The chain is built from TRBV6-5 and TRBJ1-1; D not certain. CDR1 and CDR2 (germline): MNHEY, SVGAGI. Trimming stripped 6 bases from V and 5 bases from J, with 13 bases between. The CDR3 has 13 amino acids. In DNA, the CDR3 is TGTGCCAGCAGGAAGTTTGAACATACTGAAGCTTTCTTT. Encoded protein: CASRKFEHTEAFF.

The chain employs TRBV28 and TRBJ2-2; unclear D gene. CDR3 length equals 14 residues. V lost 8 bases, J lost 3 bases, and 13 bases lay in between. Germline values: CDR1 MDHEN, CDR2 SYDVKM. The CDR3 loop is CASSPHQDTGELFF. DNA of the CDR3: TGTGCCAGCTCCCCTCATCAGGACACCGGGGAGCTGTTTTTT.

The rearrangement links TRBV12-3 or TRBV12-4 to TRBJ2-5; 7 bases fit TRBD1. The junction had 5 bases not matched to a gene; V was cut back by 7 bases and J by 3 bases. The CDR3 is 13 residues long. The chain's CDR3 is CASTRGWEETQYF. The CDR3 DNA follows: TGTGCCAGCACCAGGGGGTGGGAAGAGACCCAGTACTTC.

This chain links TRBV11-3 with TRBJ2-2; D uncertain. The V end lost 1 base, the J end lost 7 bases, and 10 bases lay between the germline ends. Per germline, CDR1 SGHNT and CDR2 YENEEA. The CDR3 has 14 amino acids. The CDR3 bases are TGTGCCAGCAGCTTAGGCGCGGCAGACGGGGAGCTGTTTTTT. This codes for CASSLGAADGELFF.

This chain connects TRBV6-2 or TRBV6-3 to TRBJ2-7; 9 bases map to TRBD2. J lost 2 bases, V lost 0 bases, and 2 bases had no gene match. The CDR3 has 15 amino acids. Germline V CDR1 and CDR2: MNHEY, SVGEGT. The CDR3 DNA follows: TGTGCCAGCAGTTACTCCGGCGGGAGGGCCTACGAGCAGTACTTC. This translates into CASSYSGGRAYEQYF.

This clone was seen only a few times. The chain links TRBV21-1 to TRBJ1-5; TRBD1 is the table's D call and was not checked against the DNA. TRBV21-1 corresponds to a pseudogene. The CDR3 contains 17 residues. The CDR3 region has the DNA TGTGCCAGGAAAGGGGTGTGGGATCGGAGTAGCAATCAGCCCCAGCATTTT. Its protein product is CARKGVWDRSSNQPQHF.

This chain links TRBV28 with TRBJ1-4; 7 positions match TRBD1. Germline trimming cut 3 bases from V and 2 bases from J; bases unmatched to any gene: 6. The CDR3 has 16 amino acids. Germline loops: CDR1 MDHEN, CDR2 SYDVKM. CDR3 DNA sequence: TGTGCCAGCAGTTTTCTAAGGGGGCTTACTAATGAAAAACTGTTTTTT. This codes for CASSFLRGLTNEKLFF.

V usage is TRBV7-9 and J usage is TRBJ2-7; 8 positions agree with TRBD2. V was clipped by 3 bases and J by 4 bases; unmatched bases: 14. The CDR3 has 17 residues. The germline CDR1 and CDR2 sequences are SEHNR and FQNEAQ (reference sequence). This chain's CDR3 is CASSFPEAAGGTYEQYF. Written as DNA, the CDR3 is TGTGCCAGCAGCTTCCCAGAGGCGGCGGGAGGAACATACGAGCAGTACTTC.

V and J are TRBV9 and TRBJ2-3, with D hard to call. Trimming stripped 4 bases from V and 2 bases from J, with 2 bases between. Germline V gives CDR1 SGDLS, CDR2 YYNGEE. CDR3 size: 11 residues. CDR3 sequence (DNA): TGTGCCAGCAGCTACACAGATACGCAGTATTTT. Translation: CASSYTDTQYF. Supplemented by reference TRBV9 and TRBJ2-3, the full variable domain reads DSGVTQTPKHLITATGQRVTLRCSPRSGDLSVYWYQQSLDQGLQFLIQYYNGEERAKGNILERFSAQQFPDLHSELNLSSLELGDSALYFCASSYTDTQYFGPGTRLTVL.

V usage is TRBV27 and J usage is TRBJ1-6; 7 bases fit TRBD1. V lost 6 bases to trimming and J lost 7 bases; unmatched junction nucleotides: 3. The CDR3 consists of 13 residues. Germline V gives CDR1 MNHEY, CDR2 SMNVEV (reference sequence). The CDR3 reads CASRDRPNSPLHF. In DNA form, the CDR3 reads TGTGCCAGCAGGGACAGGCCGAATTCACCCCTCCACTTT.

The V and J genes are TRBV28 and TRBJ2-3; TRBD2 matches at 10 bases. Germline CDR1 and CDR2: MDHEN and SYDVKM. CDR3 length: 18 residues. With V trimmed by 4 bases and J by 0 bases, 10 bases remained unmatched. The CDR3 reads CASSSLAGLTTSTDTQYF. DNA of the CDR3: TGTGCCAGCAGTTCACTAGCGGGACTAACTACTAGCACAGATACGCAGTATTTT.

The rearrangement links TRBV7-6 to TRBJ2-1; 12 nucleotides match TRBD2. V was clipped by 5 bases and J by 7 bases; unmatched bases: 15. The CDR3 has 18 residues. CDR1 is SGHVS, CDR2 FNYEAQ, per germline. The CDR3 loop is CASSQGGLLAGGFNEQFF. The CDR3 region has the DNA TGTGCCAGCAGCCAGGGCGGGCTACTAGCGGGAGGATTTAATGAGCAGTTCTTC.

The rearrangement uses TRBV7-2 and TRBJ2-7, with TRBD1 matching 7 bases. The CDR3 loop spans 16 amino acids. Germline trimming cut 1 base from V and 0 bases from J; bases unmatched to any gene: 6. Germline V gives CDR1 SGHTA, CDR2 FQGNSA. The CDR3 here is CASSLGGGGSSYEQYF. The CDR3 nucleotides read TGTGCCAGCAGCTTAGGAGGGGGCGGCTCCTCCTACGAGCAGTACTTC.

V is TRBV7-3 and J is TRBJ2-5; 9 bases are a match to TRBD2. Germline lookup yields CDR1 SGHTA and CDR2 FQGTGA. After removal of 5 bases from V and 2 bases from J, the junction contained 6 bases not matched to a gene. This CDR3 is 15 amino acids long. The CDR3 sequence: CASSQAGGTQETQYF. The CDR3 DNA follows: TGTGCCAGCAGCCAAGCGGGAGGCACACAAGAGACCCAGTACTTC.

This clone was seen only once. The chain recombines TRBV28 with TRBJ2-4; the match to TRBD1 covers 7 bases. Germline V lookup: CDR1 MDHEN, CDR2 SYDVKM. The CDR3 is 16 residues long. V was clipped by 1 base and J by 1 base; unmatched bases: 4. CDR3 bases: TGTGCCAGCAGTTTATATGTAGGGGGCGCCAAAAACATTCAGTACTTC. Residues: CASSLYVGGAKNIQYF.

The V and J genes are TRBV7-9 and TRBJ2-3, with 9 bases matching TRBD1. Germline V gene sequence: CDR1 SEHNR, CDR2 FQNEAQ (reference sequence). Unmatched junction bases numbered 6, after V lost 5 bases and J lost 6 bases. The CDR3 consists of 14 residues. CDR3 region: CASSRDREWDTQYF. As DNA, the CDR3 is TGTGCCAGCAGCCGGGACAGGGAGTGGGATACGCAGTATTTT.

The chain joins TRBV13 to TRBJ2-5; TRBD2 is a possible D gene (5 bases). The V gene lost 5 bases and the J gene lost 3 bases, with 10 bases spanning the gap. This CDR3 has 13 amino acids. Germline V gives CDR1 PRHDT, CDR2 FYEKMQ (reference sequence). The DNA for the CDR3 is TGTGCCAGCAGCCCGGGAAGGGAAGAGACCCAGTACTTC. It specifies CASSPGREETQYF.

Concerning this clone itself: One end of the junction does not line up with germline, which may come from a read error. The genes are TRBV7-9 and TRBJ2-5, with 7 positions matching TRBD2. There are 14 residues in the CDR3. The V gene's germline CDR1 is SEHNR and CDR2 FQNEAQ (reference sequence). The CDR3 coding sequence is TGTGCCAGCAGCCTAGCGGAGTACCAAGAGACCCAGTACTTC. This translates into CASSLAEYQETQYF.

The chain links TRBV30 to TRBJ1-5, with 9 bases that match TRBD1. This CDR3 is 13 amino acids long. V trimming: 6 bases; J trimming: 5 bases; junction bases outside the gene matches: 5. The germline CDR1 and CDR2 sequences are GTSNPN and SVGIG (reference sequence). CDR3 amino acids: CACSDRGDQPQHF. CDR3 coding DNA: TGTGCCTGTTCGGACAGGGGCGATCAGCCCCAGCATTTT.